These T cell receptor beta chains were read from a single sample in a study of identical twins. TCRdb fed the 5' RACE reads into MiXCR, producing one record per CDR3 protein. The sample carries hundreds of thousands of distinct CDR3 sequences, approximately 22% recorded once. A further study also used this sample, focusing on T cells expressing NK-cell markers.

Sequenced: PBMCs. Receptors were obtained from a woman in her late teens or twenties in good health. Each CDR3 is given with its conserved first and last residue. D genes are given only for firm matches. A clone size is listed for some rows: how often the clone was seen (once, few, many), or a class if it is expanded.

j_gene: TRBJ1-1; abundance: many; v_gene: TRBV20-1; len: 15; d_gene: NA; CDR3nt: TGCAGTGCTAGAGATCAGCGGCACGGGAACACTGAAGCTTTCTTT; CDR3aa: CSARDQRHGNTEAFF
j_gene: TRBJ2-5; abundance: NA; v_gene: TRBV12-3/TRBV12-4; len: 13; d_gene: NA; CDR3nt: TGTGCCAGCAGACCTAGGGGGTGGGAGACCCAGTACTTC; CDR3aa: CASRPRGWETQYF
j_gene: TRBJ2-7; abundance: few; v_gene: TRBV7-9; len: 14; d_gene: NA; CDR3nt: TGTGCCAGCAGCTTAGAAGAGAGGGCCAAAGAGCAGTACTTC; CDR3aa: CASSLEERAKEQYF
j_gene: TRBJ2-6; abundance: NA; v_gene: TRBV18; len: 18; d_gene: TRBD1; CDR3nt: TGTGCCAGCTCACCGCTTGAACAGGGGGCCTCTGGGGCCAACGTCCTGACTTTC; CDR3aa: CASSPLEQGASGANVLTF
j_gene: TRBJ2-3; abundance: NA; v_gene: TRBV13; len: 17; d_gene: NA; CDR3nt: TGTGCCAGCAGCTCCCGGGTGGGGGTCCAAAGCACAGATACGCAGTATTTT; CDR3aa: CASSSRVGVQSTDTQYF
j_gene: TRBJ2-1; abundance: many; v_gene: TRBV12-3/TRBV12-4; len: 14; d_gene: NA; CDR3nt: TGTGCCAGCAGTCTGCCGGGACCTTACAATGAGCAGTTCTTC; CDR3aa: CASSLPGPYNEQFF
j_gene: TRBJ2-1; abundance: many; v_gene: TRBV6-1; len: 13; d_gene: TRBD2; CDR3nt: TGTGCCAGCAGCAGCGGGGGTACCTATGAGCAGTTCTTC; CDR3aa: CASSSGGTYEQFF
j_gene: TRBJ2-5; abundance: few; v_gene: TRBV6-5; len: 15; d_gene: TRBD2; CDR3nt: TGTGCCAGCAGTTCTAGCGGGAGGGCCGGGGAGACCCAGTACTTC; CDR3aa: CASSSSGRAGETQYF
j_gene: TRBJ1-5; abundance: few; v_gene: TRBV20-1; len: 12; d_gene: NA; CDR3nt: TGCAGTGCTAGAGATCCTGACATCCCCCAGCATTTT; CDR3aa: CSARDPDIPQHF
j_gene: TRBJ2-3; abundance: NA; v_gene: TRBV20-1; len: 11; d_gene: NA; CDR3nt: TGCAGTTCGGGCGCCCGAGATACGCAGTATTTT; CDR3aa: CSSGARDTQYF
j_gene: TRBJ2-3; abundance: many; v_gene: TRBV12-3/TRBV12-4; len: 13; d_gene: NA; CDR3nt: TGTGCCAGCAGTTTAGGGACAGAAGATACGCAGTATTTT; CDR3aa: CASSLGTEDTQYF
j_gene: TRBJ2-7; abundance: few; v_gene: TRBV20-1; len: 13; d_gene: TRBD2; CDR3nt: TGCAGTGCGGGAGTGGCGGGAGGAAAGGAGCAGTACTTC; CDR3aa: CSAGVAGGKEQYF
j_gene: TRBJ2-5; abundance: many; v_gene: TRBV5-4; len: 13; d_gene: TRBD2; CDR3nt: TGTGCCAGCAGCCTAGCGGAACAAGAGACCCAGTACTTC; CDR3aa: CASSLAEQETQYF
j_gene: TRBJ2-5; abundance: few; v_gene: TRBV2; len: 13; d_gene: NA; CDR3nt: TGTGCCAGTGGGCCCGGAACAGCGGAGACCCAGTACTTC; CDR3aa: CASGPGTAETQYF
j_gene: TRBJ2-1; abundance: NA; v_gene: TRBV19; len: 13; d_gene: NA; CDR3nt: TGTGCCAGTAGTACCCGTAGTTTCTATGAGCAGTTCTTC; CDR3aa: CASSTRSFYEQFF
j_gene: TRBJ2-5; abundance: many; v_gene: TRBV3-1; len: 14; d_gene: NA; CDR3nt: TGTGCCAGCAGCCTGCGGGCCTGGGGAGAGACCCAGTACTTC; CDR3aa: CASSLRAWGETQYF
j_gene: TRBJ2-7; abundance: NA; v_gene: TRBV25-1; len: 14; d_gene: TRBD1; CDR3nt: TGTGCCAGCAGTGACCGGACAGGGACCCACGAGCAGTACTTC; CDR3aa: CASSDRTGTHEQYF
j_gene: TRBJ2-3; abundance: NA; v_gene: TRBV7-9; len: 14; d_gene: NA; CDR3nt: TGTGCCAGCAGCTTAGTCGTGAGCACAGATACGCAGTATTTT; CDR3aa: CASSLVVSTDTQYF
j_gene: TRBJ2-5; abundance: few; v_gene: TRBV7-2; len: 11; d_gene: NA; CDR3nt: TGTGCCAGCAGCTCCCACGTGACCCAGTACTTC; CDR3aa: CASSSHVTQYF
j_gene: TRBJ2-7; abundance: NA; v_gene: TRBV12-3/TRBV12-4; len: 12; d_gene: NA; CDR3nt: TGTGCCAGCAGTTACAGGGTCGAAGAGCAGTACTTC; CDR3aa: CASSYRVEEQYF
j_gene: TRBJ2-5; abundance: few; v_gene: TRBV12-3/TRBV12-4; len: 13; d_gene: NA; CDR3nt: TGTGCCAGCAGTTTAGTTTGGGATGCGACCCAGTACTTC; CDR3aa: CASSLVWDATQYF
j_gene: TRBJ2-3; abundance: NA; v_gene: TRBV10-3; len: 14; d_gene: TRBD2; CDR3nt: TGTGCCATCAGTCTTAGCGGGAACACAGATACGCAGTATTTT; CDR3aa: CAISLSGNTDTQYF
j_gene: TRBJ1-6; abundance: few; v_gene: TRBV12-3/TRBV12-4; len: 15; d_gene: TRBD1; CDR3nt: TGTGCCAGCAGTTACCAACAGGGGGCAGGGACACCCCTCCACTTT; CDR3aa: CASSYQQGAGTPLHF
j_gene: TRBJ2-1; abundance: NA; v_gene: TRBV5-1; len: 15; d_gene: TRBD1; CDR3nt: TGCGCCAGCAGCTTCCGGGACAGGGGGATTAGTGAGCAGTTCTTC; CDR3aa: CASSFRDRGISEQFF
j_gene: TRBJ2-3; abundance: NA; v_gene: TRBV7-9; len: 14; d_gene: NA; CDR3nt: TGTGCCAGCAGTTATATTGTTAGCACAGATACGCAGTATTTT; CDR3aa: CASSYIVSTDTQYF
j_gene: TRBJ2-1; abundance: NA; v_gene: TRBV20-1; len: 13; d_gene: NA; CDR3nt: TGCAGTGCTAGGGGGGGGGCCCACGGTGAGCAGTTCTTC; CDR3aa: CSARGGAHGEQFF
j_gene: TRBJ2-3; abundance: few; v_gene: TRBV9; len: 17; d_gene: TRBD2; CDR3nt: TGTGCCAGCAGCGTTACTAGCGGGGCGAGATCCACAGATACGCAGTATTTT; CDR3aa: CASSVTSGARSTDTQYF
j_gene: TRBJ2-3; abundance: NA; v_gene: TRBV9; len: 13; d_gene: NA; CDR3nt: TGTGCCAGCAGCGGGACAGAACGGGATACGCAGTATTTT; CDR3aa: CASSGTERDTQYF
j_gene: TRBJ2-7; abundance: NA; v_gene: TRBV7-9; len: 14; d_gene: TRBD1; CDR3nt: TGTGCCAGCAGCCAATGGGACAGACCCTACGAGCAGTACTTC; CDR3aa: CASSQWDRPYEQYF
j_gene: TRBJ2-7; abundance: few; v_gene: TRBV4-2; len: 15; d_gene: NA; CDR3nt: TGTGCCAGCAGCCAAGGCGTAGGACAGAGCTACGAGCAGTACTTC; CDR3aa: CASSQGVGQSYEQYF
j_gene: TRBJ1-1; abundance: few; v_gene: TRBV12-3/TRBV12-4; len: 12; d_gene: TRBD1; CDR3nt: TGTGCCAGCAGTCCGGGACAGGGAATAGCTTTCTTT; CDR3aa: CASSPGQGIAFF
j_gene: TRBJ1-2; abundance: few; v_gene: TRBV5-1; len: 15; d_gene: NA; CDR3nt: TGCGCCAGCAGCTTACGGGAGGCCTTCCCCTATGGCTACACCTTC; CDR3aa: CASSLREAFPYGYTF
j_gene: TRBJ2-3; abundance: many; v_gene: TRBV12-3/TRBV12-4; len: 14; d_gene: TRBD2; CDR3nt: TGTGCCAGCAGTTCCCCAGCGGGGACGGATACGCAGTATTTT; CDR3aa: CASSSPAGTDTQYF
j_gene: TRBJ1-5; abundance: few; v_gene: TRBV12-3/TRBV12-4; len: 14; d_gene: TRBD1; CDR3nt: TGTGCCAGCAGTGATGACAGGGGGAATCAGCCCCAGCATTTT; CDR3aa: CASSDDRGNQPQHF
j_gene: TRBJ2-1; abundance: few; v_gene: TRBV4-2; len: 13; d_gene: NA; CDR3nt: TGTGCCAGCAGCCAAGTGGAAAGGAATGAGCAGTTCTTC; CDR3aa: CASSQVERNEQFF
j_gene: TRBJ1-5; abundance: many; v_gene: TRBV9; len: 15; d_gene: TRBD1; CDR3nt: TGTGCCAGCAGCGGAGGGACAGATAGCAATCAGCCCCAGCATTTT; CDR3aa: CASSGGTDSNQPQHF
j_gene: TRBJ2-3; abundance: few; v_gene: TRBV2; len: 15; d_gene: TRBD1; CDR3nt: TGTGCCAGCAGTAACGGACAGGGGCTAATGAATACGCAGTATTTT; CDR3aa: CASSNGQGLMNTQYF
j_gene: TRBJ2-7; abundance: few; v_gene: TRBV2; len: 15; d_gene: NA; CDR3nt: TGTGCCAGCAGGGAATTTCAGGGTGTTGGTTACGAGCAGTACTTC; CDR3aa: CASREFQGVGYEQYF
j_gene: TRBJ2-3; abundance: NA; v_gene: TRBV12-3/TRBV12-4; len: 13; d_gene: NA; CDR3nt: TGTGCCAGCAGCCACGGGCTCTCGGCTGCGCAGTATTTT; CDR3aa: CASSHGLSAAQYF
j_gene: TRBJ2-1; abundance: NA; v_gene: TRBV20-1; len: 15; d_gene: NA; CDR3nt: TGCAGTGCTAGAGAGGTGGGGGCTGTGAACAATGAGCAGTTCTTC; CDR3aa: CSAREVGAVNNEQFF
j_gene: TRBJ2-7; abundance: few; v_gene: TRBV12-3/TRBV12-4; len: 14; d_gene: NA; CDR3nt: TGTGCCAGCAGTTTTGCAGGTTATACCTACGAGCAGTACTTC; CDR3aa: CASSFAGYTYEQYF
j_gene: TRBJ2-7; abundance: many; v_gene: TRBV5-6; len: 14; d_gene: NA; CDR3nt: TGTGCCAGCAGCAGGCCCGGGAGCTCCTACGAGCAGTACTTC; CDR3aa: CASSRPGSSYEQYF
j_gene: TRBJ2-1; abundance: NA; v_gene: TRBV7-2; len: 15; d_gene: NA; CDR3nt: TGTGCCAGCAGCTCTTCCGGGACTGACTACAATGAGCAGTTCTTC; CDR3aa: CASSSSGTDYNEQFF
j_gene: TRBJ2-7; abundance: many; v_gene: TRBV20-1; len: 12; d_gene: NA; CDR3nt: TGCAGTGCTGGGAATCCTTCCTACGAGCAGTACTTC; CDR3aa: CSAGNPSYEQYF
j_gene: TRBJ1-4; abundance: few; v_gene: TRBV7-9; len: 16; d_gene: NA; CDR3nt: TGTGCCAGCAGCCCAGGACGGTTTGCAACTAATGAAAAACTGTTTTTT; CDR3aa: CASSPGRFATNEKLFF
j_gene: TRBJ1-2; abundance: few; v_gene: TRBV6-2/TRBV6-3; len: 14; d_gene: TRBD1; CDR3nt: TGTGCCAGCAGTTACACCGGGACAGGGTTTTTGGACACCTTC; CDR3aa: CASSYTGTGFLDTF
j_gene: TRBJ2-7; abundance: few; v_gene: TRBV28; len: 14; d_gene: NA; CDR3nt: TGTGCCACGCGCCACATGAGCTTAGCCTACGAGCAGTACTTC; CDR3aa: CATRHMSLAYEQYF
j_gene: TRBJ1-1; abundance: few; v_gene: TRBV29-1; len: 13; d_gene: TRBD1; CDR3nt: TGCAGCGTTCCGAGGGGGCGTCGGACTGAAGCTTTCTTT; CDR3aa: CSVPRGRRTEAFF